This TCR beta chain derives from a study of OX40 agonist ivuxolimab in advanced cancers. Study-wide points: At 0.1 to 3.0 mg/kg and by week 6, CD4+ and CD8+ T cells in the blood had expanded clonally.

Clones were sequenced by immunoSEQ multiplex PCR, and TCRdb holds only the in-frame ones, with some missing. This repertoire shows 61,000 or so clones, roughly 86% found once; its top ten account for 1.2%. The CDR3 is 17 amino acids. Germline values: CDR1 LNHDA, CDR2 SQIVND (reference sequence). Trimming pared 4 bases from V and 8 bases from J, leaving 23 bases between. This clone was picked up one time. No antigen is known for it. The source is an adult with an advanced solid tumor such as melanoma, head and neck, liver or kidney cancer. V gene TRBV19 combines with J gene TRBJ1-4; possibly TRBD1 for D (6 bases). The material sequenced was CD4+ or CD8+ T cells sorted from blood, taken in a trial of the OX40 agonist ivuxolimab. DNA for the CDR3: TGTGCCAGTAGTAAAACCCCTGGGGCCAGGGGTAGGGAAAAACTGTTTTTT. Translation: CASSKTPGARGREKLFF.